Reported below is one T cell receptor (beta chain). Antigen: not known. Method: immunoSEQ multiplex PCR; TCRdb's copy keeps in-frame clones and lacks some. Here the sample spans about 110,000 clones, 65% to 75% being singletons. This entry belongs to a study of shared clonotypes between healthy human individuals. Study findings and constraints: With several donors compared, roughly 5% of naive CD4 clonotypes were shared. Larger estimated richness was generally seen in naive subsets than in memory subsets.

V lost 6 bases to trimming and J lost 5 bases; unmatched junction nucleotides: 8. The germline V gene has CDR1 MNHEY and CDR2 SVGAGI. The CDR3 covers 15 residues. Adults of Caucasian background living in Nashville, Tennessee made up all donors. The receptor comes from a woman aged 25 to 39 in good health. The sequenced material came from memory CD8+ T cells sorted from blood. Documented subset: CD45RO+ cells pooled with CCR7-negative TemRA cells. The chain carries TRBV6-5 and TRBJ2-3; 10 bases line up with TRBD2. The DNA for the CDR3 is TGTGCCAGCAGCCGGACTAGCGGAGGGGTAGATACGCAGTATTTT. Amino acids: CASSRTSGGVDTQYF.